Presented here are 31 T cell receptor beta chains from one specimen sequenced in a study of cytomegalovirus exposure and HLA in healthy donors (dated by TCRdb to about 2017). The library was prepared using the immunoSEQ multiplex PCR assay. A mixture of 60 forward primers for TCR Vbeta segments and 13 reverse primers for TCR Jbeta segments was used in the multiplex PCR. TCRdb took this table from immuneACCESS and kept in-frame rearrangements with V and J called. Such tables lack part of the clones; where checked against another copy, unresolved V genes explain under half of the gap, and the rest is unexplained. In this sample the table shows under 150,000 clones, 60% to 85% of which occur a single time. In total, the top ten clones hold around 1.8% of the sample. Sequences were obtained from PBMCs. The receptors derive from a woman aged 40 to 50 in good health and CMV-seronegative.

The rearrangement joins TRBV6-4 to TRBJ2-5, with 10 bases identical to TRBD1. CDR1 MRHNA and CDR2 SNTAGT come from the germline V gene. Trimming cost V 3 bases and J 5 bases; bases outside gene matches: 15. This CDR3 comprises 18 residues. The CDR3 is CASSEFFPGTGVRETQYF. CDR3 coding DNA: TGTGCCAGCAGTGAATTTTTCCCCGGGACAGGGGTTAGGGAGACCCAGTACTTC.

CDR3 amino acids: CASSFGGLAFEQYF. CDR3 nucleotides: TGTGCCAGCAGCTTTGGGGGACTAGCGTTTGAGCAGTACTTC. This chain links TRBV28 with TRBJ2-7, with 10 bases matching TRBD2. This CDR3 region has 14 residues. CDR1 and CDR2 from the germline V gene are MDHEN and SYDVKM. With V trimmed by 6 bases and J by 7 bases, 9 bases remained unmatched. Using reference TRBV28 and TRBJ2-7 for the parts outside the CDR3, the full variable domain is DVKVTQSSRYLVKRTGEKVFLECVQDMDHENMFWYRQDPGLGLRLIYFSYDVKMKEKGDIPEGYSVSREKKERFSLILESASTNQTSMYLCASSFGGLAFEQYFGPGTRLTVT.

This clone was observed a handful of times. The rearrangement uses TRBV7-9 and TRBJ2-1; D is possibly TRBD2 (6 bases). The CDR3 is 12 amino acids. V shed 5 bases and J shed 8 bases, with 10 bases lying between them. From germline, CDR1 is SEHNR and CDR2 FQNEAQ (reference sequence). The CDR3 region has the DNA TGTGCCAGCAGCCTGACTAGAGATGAGCAGTTCTTC. Translated, it gives CASSLTRDEQFF.

The genes are TRBV14 and TRBJ1-2; TRBD1 matches 10 bases. The ends lost 1 base at V and 7 bases at J; junction bases unmatched: 6. CDR3 size: 15 residues. Per the germline V gene, CDR1 is SGHDN and CDR2 is FVKESK. The CDR3 sequence: CASSQAGTGAAGYTF. CDR3 nucleotides: TGTGCCAGCAGCCAAGCTGGGACAGGGGCAGCTGGCTACACCTTC.

The J gene is TRBJ1-2, the V gene TRBV10-1; 10 bases agree with TRBD1. Trimming removed 5 bases from V and 2 bases from J; junction bases left unmatched: 11. CDR3 length: 17 amino acids. The V gene's germline CDR1 is WNHNN and CDR2 SYGVQD (reference sequence). CDR3 sequence: CASSRRQGAGKNYGYTF. In DNA, the CDR3 is TGCGCCAGCAGTCGTAGACAGGGGGCTGGCAAGAACTATGGCTACACCTTC.

The rearrangement joins TRBV11-1 to TRBJ2-2; D is unclear. Germline V gene sequence: CDR1 SGHAT, CDR2 FQDESV (reference sequence). The CDR3 covers 13 residues. Trimming shortened V by 3 bases and J by 1 base, and 3 bases separated the two germline ends. The CDR3 loop reads CASSFKNTGELFF. In DNA, the CDR3 is TGTGCCAGCAGCTTCAAGAACACCGGGGAGCTGTTTTTT.

This chain uses TRBV30 with TRBJ1-4; D is unresolved. Germline V gene sequence: CDR1 GTSNPN, CDR2 SVGIG (reference sequence). The CDR3 has 13 residues. V dropped 4 bases and J dropped 3 bases, with 9 bases sitting between them. The CDR3 protein is CAWNTGANEKLFF. Written as DNA, the CDR3 is TGTGCCTGGAATACGGGAGCTAATGAAAAACTGTTTTTT.

CDR3 loop: CASSLSAGREEQFF. The CDR3 nucleotides read TGCGCCAGCAGCTTAAGCGCGGGTAGGGAGGAGCAGTTCTTC. This chain links TRBV5-1 with TRBJ2-1, with a tentative D call TRBD2 (5 bases). CDR1 and CDR2 from the germline V gene are SGHRS and YFSETQ. The CDR3 sequence is 14 residues long. V was cut by 2 bases and J by 10 bases, with 16 bases left in between.

The chain links TRBV28 to TRBJ2-7, with D perhaps TRBD1 (6 bases). With 6 bases removed from V and 3 bases from J, the gap between germline ends came to 15 bases. Germline CDR1 reads MDHEN; CDR2 reads SYDVKM. This CDR3 comprises 14 residues. The CDR3 nucleotides are TGTGCCAGCAGCCCTTCCGGGACATACTACGAGCAGTACTTC. Translation: CASSPSGTYYEQYF.

V usage is TRBV9 and J usage is TRBJ2-3; D perhaps matches TRBD2 (6 bases). CDR3 size: 15 residues. Trimming cost V 3 bases and J 0 bases, with 11 bases left between them. Germline CDR1 SGDLS, CDR2 YYNGEE. CDR3 residues: CASSAAGLSTDTQYF. CDR3 bases: TGTGCCAGCAGCGCCGCGGGACTCAGCACAGATACGCAGTATTTT.

The chain recombines TRBV2 with TRBJ1-2; 7 positions agree with TRBD1. V lost 4 bases to trimming and J lost 4 bases; unmatched junction nucleotides: 6. This CDR3 has 14 residues. Germline CDR1 and CDR2: SNHLY and FYNNEI. CDR3 region: CASSGAGGFYGYTF. CDR3 DNA sequence: TGTGCCAGCAGTGGCGCAGGGGGTTTCTATGGCTACACCTTC.

The sample holds a few counts of this clone. The chain has TRBV4-1 and TRBJ1-4; 7 positions agree with TRBD1. Germline assignment: CDR1 MGHRA and CDR2 YSYEKL. V trimming: 3 bases; J trimming: 4 bases; junction bases outside the gene matches: 14. This CDR3 is built from 18 residues. The CDR3 sequence: CASSQSAIGQAHNEKLFF. For the CDR3, the DNA is TGCGCCAGCAGCCAGTCCGCAATTGGACAGGCCCATAATGAAAAACTGTTTTTT.

The genes are TRBV7-9 and TRBJ2-5; TRBD2 aligns across 12 bases. CDR1 and CDR2 from the germline V gene are SEHNR and FQNEAQ (reference sequence). The CDR3 has 17 residues. V dropped 0 bases and J dropped 5; count of bases not matched to a gene: 7. The CDR3 nucleotides are TGTGCCAGCAGCTTAGCGCCCCGAGGGACTAGCGGGGAGACCCAGTACTTC. Translated, it gives CASSLAPRGTSGETQYF.

The V call is TRBV7-4, the J call TRBJ1-3; D not certain. The CDR3 is 13 amino acids. V gave up 6 bases and J gave up 6 bases, with 12 bases separating them. Germline assignment: CDR1 SGHVT and CDR2 SQSDAQ. The CDR3 DNA is TGTGCCAGCAGGTCATCACAAGAAAACACCATATATTTT. The encoded protein is CASRSSQENTIYF.

This chain links TRBV30 with TRBJ1-4; D remains ambiguous. V shed 3 bases and J shed 7 bases, with 15 bases lying between them. The germline V gene encodes CDR1 GTSNPN and CDR2 SVGIG (reference sequence). The length of the CDR3 is 14 residues. In DNA, the CDR3 is TGTGCCTGGAGCGACCCCGGGTCGGTTGAAAAACTGTTTTTT. This codes for CAWSDPGSVEKLFF.

This clone showed up just a few times. The rearrangement joins TRBV28 to TRBJ2-7; no definite D call. V dropped 8 bases and J dropped 1 base, with 12 bases sitting between them. Germline V gives CDR1 MDHEN, CDR2 SYDVKM. The CDR3 runs to 13 residues. DNA of the CDR3: TGTGCCAGCCACGGTATTGATTCCTACGAGCAGTACTTC. Translation: CASHGIDSYEQYF.

Only a few counts were recorded for this clone. The chain uses TRBV7-9 and TRBJ1-3; D call uncertain. The CDR3 is made up of 16 amino acids. V lost 2 bases, J lost 2 bases, and 13 bases lay in between. Germline CDR1 and CDR2: SEHNR and FQNEAQ (reference sequence). DNA of the CDR3: TGTGCCAGCAGCTTAAACGCGAGGGCGCCTGGAAACACCATATATTTT. It codes for CASSLNARAPGNTIYF.

The V gene is TRBV5-4, the J gene TRBJ2-5, with 13 bases identical to TRBD2. The CDR3 covers 16 residues. The germline V gene encodes CDR1 SGHNT and CDR2 YYREEE (reference sequence). After removal of 2 bases from V and 1 base from J, the junction contained 2 bases not matched to a gene. As DNA, the CDR3 is TGTGCCAGCAGCTTCGGGACTAGCGGGGTCCAAGAGACCCAGTACTTC. Translation: CASSFGTSGVQETQYF.

The chain links TRBV7-8 to TRBJ2-5; D is undetermined. This CDR3 is 14 amino acids long. V lost 0 bases and J lost 5, with 10 bases in between. Germline loops: CDR1 SGHVS, CDR2 FQNEAQ. CDR3 amino acids: CASSLAFSAETQYF. CDR3 nucleotide sequence: TGTGCCAGCAGCTTAGCTTTCAGCGCGGAGACCCAGTACTTC.

This rearrangement joins TRBV19 to TRBJ1-6; tentative D call: TRBD1 (5 bases). Germline CDR1 LNHDA, CDR2 SQIVND (reference sequence). The V end lost 3 bases, the J end lost 9 bases, and 12 bases lay between the germline ends. This CDR3 contains 14 residues. CDR3: CASSIRVGGSPLHF. The CDR3 coding sequence is TGTGCCAGTAGTATCCGGGTGGGGGGTTCACCCCTCCACTTT.

This chain joins TRBV2 and TRBJ2-7, with TRBD2 identical over 8 bases. Per the germline V gene, CDR1 is SNHLY and CDR2 is FYNNEI. CDR3 length: 15 residues. V shed 8 bases and J 10 bases; nucleotides not matched to a gene: 19. The CDR3: CASSAGGLVGGGQYF. DNA of the CDR3: TGTGCCAGCTCCGCCGGGGGACTAGTGGGGGGCGGACAGTACTTC. Complete variable domain (other parts from reference TRBV2 and TRBJ2-7): EPEVTQTPSHQVTQMGQEVILRCVPISNHLYFYWYRQILGQKVEFLVSFYNNEISEKSEIFDDQFSVERPDGSNFTLKIRSTKLEDSAMYFCASSAGGLVGGGQYFGPGTRLTVT.

This clone was recorded only once. The CDR3 DNA reads as TGTGCCAGTCAAGAGGGTAGTTACCCCTCCGATGAGCAGTTCTTC. Its translation is CASQEGSYPSDEQFF. The V gene is TRBV9, the J gene TRBJ2-1; D possibly corresponds to TRBD2 (5 bases). V was pared by 8 bases and J by 8 bases, with 23 bases between. This CDR3 is 15 amino acids long. Per the germline V gene, CDR1 is SGDLS and CDR2 is YYNGEE.

This chain links TRBV5-1 with TRBJ2-7; the match to TRBD2 covers 16 bases. Germline CDR1 and CDR2: SGHRS and YFSETQ. Losses at the gene ends were 3 bases for V and 3 bases for J; bases not matched to a gene: 6. CDR3 length: 17 amino acids. The chain's CDR3 is CASSWGTSGRVNYEQYF. CDR3 sequence (DNA): TGCGCCAGCAGCTGGGGGACTAGCGGGAGGGTTAACTACGAGCAGTACTTC.

This chain uses TRBV7-3 with TRBJ2-3, with 13 bases fitting TRBD2. The CDR3 totals 18 residues. The V and J ends lost 3 bases and 2 bases, in that order; junction bases with no gene match: 8. CDR1 is SGHTA, CDR2 FQGTGA, per germline. The CDR3 DNA reads as TGTGCCAGCAGCTTCGGGACTAGCGGGACCAGGACCACAGATACGCAGTATTTT. Translating it yields CASSFGTSGTRTTDTQYF.

The V gene is TRBV28, the J gene TRBJ1-1; D gene ambiguous. CDR1 MDHEN and CDR2 SYDVKM come from the germline V gene. Trimming took 3 bases from V and 4 from J, leaving 9 bases between them. The CDR3 has 13 amino acids. This CDR3 is CASSFYYGTEAFF. CDR3 coding DNA: TGTGCCAGCAGTTTTTACTACGGCACTGAAGCTTTCTTT.

CDR3 in amino acids: CASSLVASGGNEQFF. CDR3 nucleotides: TGTGCCAGCAGCTTGGTGGCTAGCGGGGGAAATGAGCAGTTCTTC. The V and J genes are TRBV5-4 and TRBJ2-1; 10 nucleotides agree with TRBD2. V lost 0 bases to trimming and J lost 7 bases; unmatched junction nucleotides: 4. The germline CDR1 and CDR2 sequences are SGHNT and YYREEE (reference sequence). CDR3 length: 15 amino acids.

The rearrangement links TRBV9 to TRBJ2-1, with TRBD2 identical over 9 bases. Germline loops: CDR1 SGDLS, CDR2 YYNGEE. This CDR3 comprises 18 residues. V lost 0 bases to trimming and J lost 4 bases; unmatched junction nucleotides: 11. The CDR3 nucleotides are TGTGCCAGCAGCGTAGATCCTAGCGGGAATTCGGGATACAATGAGCAGTTCTTC. Amino acids: CASSVDPSGNSGYNEQFF.

This clone has more than one count but fewer than ten. This chain links TRBV14 with TRBJ2-3; perhaps TRBD2 as D (7 bases). This CDR3 contains 16 residues. Trimming pared 3 bases from V and 0 bases from J, leaving 13 bases between. Germline CDR1 is SGHDN and CDR2 is FVKESK. CDR3 sequence: CASSHRGGGSTDTQYF. CDR3 DNA sequence: TGTGCCAGCAGCCATCGGGGCGGGGGCAGCACAGATACGCAGTATTTT.

On this clone: The junction and the germline gene differ at one end; a read error may be behind it. The DNA of the CDR3 is TGTGCCAGCAGCCAATATTCGGGACTAGCGGGATCTATGTCCAAAAACAGTCAGTACTTC. Its translation is CASSQYSGLAGSMSKNSQYF. The chain uses TRBV14 and TRBJ2-4; 13 bases match TRBD2. There are 20 residues in the CDR3. Germline V gives CDR1 SGHDN, CDR2 FVKESK.

On this clone: At one end, the junction sequence differs from germline, possibly due to a read error. The V gene is TRBV7-2, the J gene TRBJ1-1; TRBD1 aligns across 7 bases. The CDR3 length is 15 residues. The V gene's germline CDR1 is SGHTA and CDR2 FQGNSA. CDR3 loop: CASSLGGAGTEKALF. In nucleotides, the CDR3 is TGTGCCAGCAGCTTAGGGGGTGCCGGGACAGAGAAAGCTCTCTTT.

This clone was recorded once. This chain uses TRBV27 with TRBJ1-1, with TRBD1 as a possible D gene (5 bases). Per the germline V gene, CDR1 is MNHEY and CDR2 is SMNVEV (reference sequence). The length of the CDR3 is 13 residues. V dropped 3 bases and J dropped 6 bases, with 11 bases sitting between them. The CDR3 is CASSLWGGAEAFF. The CDR3 bases are TGTGCCAGCAGTTTGTGGGGGGGGGCTGAAGCTTTCTTT.